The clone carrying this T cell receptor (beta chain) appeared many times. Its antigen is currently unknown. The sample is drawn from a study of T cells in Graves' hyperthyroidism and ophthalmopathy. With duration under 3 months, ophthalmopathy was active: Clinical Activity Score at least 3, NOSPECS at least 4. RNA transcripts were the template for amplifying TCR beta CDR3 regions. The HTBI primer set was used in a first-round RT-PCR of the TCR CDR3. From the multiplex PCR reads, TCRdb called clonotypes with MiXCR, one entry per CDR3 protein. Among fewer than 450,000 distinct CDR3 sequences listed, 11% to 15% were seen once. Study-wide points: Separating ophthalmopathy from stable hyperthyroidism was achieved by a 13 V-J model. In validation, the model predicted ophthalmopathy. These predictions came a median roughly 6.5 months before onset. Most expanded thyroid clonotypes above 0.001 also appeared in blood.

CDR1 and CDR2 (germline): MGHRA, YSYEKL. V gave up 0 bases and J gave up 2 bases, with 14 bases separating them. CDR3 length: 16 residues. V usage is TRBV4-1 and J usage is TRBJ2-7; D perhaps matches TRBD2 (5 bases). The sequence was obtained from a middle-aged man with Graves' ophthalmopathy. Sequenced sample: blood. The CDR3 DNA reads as TGCGCCAGCAGCCAAGATCGAAGCGGACCCGCCTACGAGCAGTACTTC. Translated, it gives CASSQDRSGPAYEQYF.